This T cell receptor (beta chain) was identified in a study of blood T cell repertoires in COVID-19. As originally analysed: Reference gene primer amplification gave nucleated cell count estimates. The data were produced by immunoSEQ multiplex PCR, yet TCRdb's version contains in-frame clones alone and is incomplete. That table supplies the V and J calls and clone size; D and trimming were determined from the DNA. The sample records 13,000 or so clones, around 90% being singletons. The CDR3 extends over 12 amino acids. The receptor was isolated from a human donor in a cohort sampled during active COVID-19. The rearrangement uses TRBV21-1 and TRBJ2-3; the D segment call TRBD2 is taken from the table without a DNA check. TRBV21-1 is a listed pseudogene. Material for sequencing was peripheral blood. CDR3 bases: TGTACCTATTCTGGGAGACCAGATACGCAGTATTTT. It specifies CTYSGRPDTQYF.